This T cell receptor beta chain was recorded in a study of cytomegalovirus exposure and HLA in healthy donors. The length of the CDR3 is 15 residues. Germline values: CDR1 MGHRA, CDR2 YSYEKL. Trimming took 10 bases from V and 0 from J, leaving 18 bases between them. Profiling relied on immunoSEQ multiplex PCR, and the TCRdb table lists in-frame clones only, not all of them. The repertoire holds approximately 300,000 clones, with roughly 87% as singletons. The sequenced sample was PBMCs. This receptor was taken from a woman under 40 in good health and CMV-seropositive. This chain links TRBV4-1 with TRBJ1-1; possible D gene TRBD1, 6 bases. CDR3 loop: CATFGRRGLNTEAFF. The DNA of the CDR3 is TGCGCCACCTTCGGTAGACGGGGGCTGAACACTGAAGCTTTCTTT.